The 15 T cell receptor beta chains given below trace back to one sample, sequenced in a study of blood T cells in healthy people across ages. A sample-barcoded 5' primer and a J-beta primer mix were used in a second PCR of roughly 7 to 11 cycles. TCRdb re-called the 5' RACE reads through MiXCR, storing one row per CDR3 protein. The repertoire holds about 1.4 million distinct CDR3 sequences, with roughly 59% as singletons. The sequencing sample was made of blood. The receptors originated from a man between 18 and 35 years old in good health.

The CDR3 reads CSATLSGRAGDTQYF. The CDR3 coding sequence is TGCAGTGCTACACTAAGCGGGAGGGCTGGTGATACGCAGTATTTT. J is TRBJ2-3 and V is TRBV20-1; 10 bases map to TRBD2. Germline V gene lookup returns CDR1 DFQATT and CDR2 SNEGSKA (reference sequence). This CDR3 is built from 15 residues. V lost 4 bases to trimming and J lost 6 bases; unmatched junction nucleotides: 10.

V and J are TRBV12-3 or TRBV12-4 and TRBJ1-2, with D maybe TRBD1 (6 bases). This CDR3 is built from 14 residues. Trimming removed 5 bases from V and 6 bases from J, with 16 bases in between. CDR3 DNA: TGTGCCAGCAGTCCCCAGGGAGGGGGAAATGGCTACACCTTC. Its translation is CASSPQGGGNGYTF.

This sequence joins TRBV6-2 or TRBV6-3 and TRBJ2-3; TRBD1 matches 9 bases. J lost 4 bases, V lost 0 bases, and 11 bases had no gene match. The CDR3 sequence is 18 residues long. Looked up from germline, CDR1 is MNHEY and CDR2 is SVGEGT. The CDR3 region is CASSYSTRDREVPDTQYF. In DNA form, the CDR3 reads TGTGCCAGCAGTTACTCGACCCGGGACAGGGAAGTCCCAGATACGCAGTATTTT.

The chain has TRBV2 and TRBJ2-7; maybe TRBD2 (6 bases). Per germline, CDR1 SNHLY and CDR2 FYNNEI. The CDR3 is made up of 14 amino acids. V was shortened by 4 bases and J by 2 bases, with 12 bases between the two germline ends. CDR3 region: CASSADYGPYEQYF. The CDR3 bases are TGTGCCAGCAGTGCGGACTATGGACCCTACGAGCAGTACTTC.

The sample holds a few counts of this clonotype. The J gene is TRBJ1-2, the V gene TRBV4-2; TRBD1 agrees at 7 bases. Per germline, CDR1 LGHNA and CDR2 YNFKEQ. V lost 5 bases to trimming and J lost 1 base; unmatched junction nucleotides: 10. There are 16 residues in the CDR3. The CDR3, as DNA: TGTGCCAGCAGCTCACCGACAGGGCTTATTAACTATGGCTACACCTTC. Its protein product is CASSSPTGLINYGYTF.

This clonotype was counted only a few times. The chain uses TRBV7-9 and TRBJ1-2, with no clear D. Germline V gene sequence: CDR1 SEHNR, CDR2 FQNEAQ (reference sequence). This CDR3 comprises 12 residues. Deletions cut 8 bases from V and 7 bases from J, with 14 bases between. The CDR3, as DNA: TGTGCCAGCCGCAGATCGCATCCTGGCTACACCTTC. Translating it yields CASRRSHPGYTF.

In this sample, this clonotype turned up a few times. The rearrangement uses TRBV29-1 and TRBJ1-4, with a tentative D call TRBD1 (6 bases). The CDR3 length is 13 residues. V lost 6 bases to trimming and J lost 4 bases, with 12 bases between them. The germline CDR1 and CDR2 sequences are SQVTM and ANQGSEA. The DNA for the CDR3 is TGCAGCGTCCAACCAGGGGATAATGAAAAACTGTTTTTT. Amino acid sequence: CSVQPGDNEKLFF.

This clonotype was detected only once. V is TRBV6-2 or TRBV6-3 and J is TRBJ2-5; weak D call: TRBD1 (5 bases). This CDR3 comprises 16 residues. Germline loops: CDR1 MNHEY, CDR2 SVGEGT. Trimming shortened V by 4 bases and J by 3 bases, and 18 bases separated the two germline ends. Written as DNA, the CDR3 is TGTGCCAGCAGTTCCGTACGCGCAGGGAAGAAAGAGACCCAGTACTTC. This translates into CASSSVRAGKKETQYF.

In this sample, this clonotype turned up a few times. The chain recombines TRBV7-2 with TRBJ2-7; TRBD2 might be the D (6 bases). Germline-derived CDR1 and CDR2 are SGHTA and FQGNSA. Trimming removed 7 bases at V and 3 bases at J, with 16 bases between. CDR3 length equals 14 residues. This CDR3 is CASTLGGAIYEQYF. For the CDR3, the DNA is TGTGCCAGCACCCTGGGCGGGGCGATCTACGAGCAGTACTTC.

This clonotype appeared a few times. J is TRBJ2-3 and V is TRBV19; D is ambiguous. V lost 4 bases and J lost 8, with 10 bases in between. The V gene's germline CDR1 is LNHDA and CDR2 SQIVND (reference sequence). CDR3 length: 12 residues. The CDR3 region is CASSSHLGTQYF. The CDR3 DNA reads TGTGCCAGTAGTAGTCACCTCGGTACGCAGTATTTT.

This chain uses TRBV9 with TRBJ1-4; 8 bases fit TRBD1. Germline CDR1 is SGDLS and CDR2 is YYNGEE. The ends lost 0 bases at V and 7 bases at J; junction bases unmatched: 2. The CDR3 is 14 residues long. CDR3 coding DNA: TGTGCCAGCAGCGTAGACAGGGGGGGTGAAAAACTGTTTTTT. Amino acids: CASSVDRGGEKLFF.

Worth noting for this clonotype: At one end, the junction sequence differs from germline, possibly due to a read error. The CDR3 is CTSSLDRVWDYGYTF. The CDR3, as DNA: TGTACCAGCAGCTTGGACAGGGTTTGGGACTATGGCTACACCTTC. The chain joins TRBV5-5 to TRBJ1-2; 8 bases are a match to TRBD1. The CDR3 has 15 amino acids. Germline CDR1 is SGHKS and CDR2 is YYEKEE (reference sequence).

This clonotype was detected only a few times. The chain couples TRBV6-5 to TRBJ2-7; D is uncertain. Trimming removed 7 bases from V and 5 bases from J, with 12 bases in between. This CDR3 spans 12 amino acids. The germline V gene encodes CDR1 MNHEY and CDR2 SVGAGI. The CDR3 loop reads CASTSVGNEQYF. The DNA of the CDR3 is TGTGCCAGCACCTCCGTCGGAAACGAGCAGTACTTC.

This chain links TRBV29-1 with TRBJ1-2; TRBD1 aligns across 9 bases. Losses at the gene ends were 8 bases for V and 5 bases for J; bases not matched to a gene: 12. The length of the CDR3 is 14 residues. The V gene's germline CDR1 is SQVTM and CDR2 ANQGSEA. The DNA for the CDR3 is TGCAGCAGCCAAGGGGACAGGGACCTTTATGGCTACACCTTC. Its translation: CSSQGDRDLYGYTF.

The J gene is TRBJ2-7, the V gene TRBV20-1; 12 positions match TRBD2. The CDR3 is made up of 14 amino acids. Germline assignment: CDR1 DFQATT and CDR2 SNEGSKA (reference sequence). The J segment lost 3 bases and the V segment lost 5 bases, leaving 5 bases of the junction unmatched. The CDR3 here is CSAGLAGRFYEQYF. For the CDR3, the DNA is TGCAGTGCTGGACTAGCGGGGCGGTTCTACGAGCAGTACTTC.